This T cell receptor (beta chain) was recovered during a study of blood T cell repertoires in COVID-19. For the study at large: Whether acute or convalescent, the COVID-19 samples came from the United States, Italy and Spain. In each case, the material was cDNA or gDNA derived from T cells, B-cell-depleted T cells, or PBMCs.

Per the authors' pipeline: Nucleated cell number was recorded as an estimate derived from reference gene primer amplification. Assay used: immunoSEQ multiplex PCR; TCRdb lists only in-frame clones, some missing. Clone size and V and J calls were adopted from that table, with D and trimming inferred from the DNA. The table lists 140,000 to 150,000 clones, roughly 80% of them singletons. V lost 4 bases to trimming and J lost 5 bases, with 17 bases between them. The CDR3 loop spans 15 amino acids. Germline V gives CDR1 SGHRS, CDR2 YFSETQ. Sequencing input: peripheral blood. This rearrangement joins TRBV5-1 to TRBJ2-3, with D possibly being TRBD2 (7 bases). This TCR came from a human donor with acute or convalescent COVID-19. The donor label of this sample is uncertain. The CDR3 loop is CASSPPGGGRDTQYF. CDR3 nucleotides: TGCGCCAGCAGCCCTCCTGGGGGGGGCCGAGATACGCAGTATTTT.